These 5 T cell receptor beta chains share one sample of origin, sequenced in a study of blood T cell repertoires in COVID-19. The data were produced by immunoSEQ multiplex PCR, yet TCRdb's version contains in-frame clones alone and is incomplete. This sample carries over 110,000 clones, around 88% of them seen once, and the ten largest clones take around 26%. The sample taken for sequencing was peripheral blood. All receptors derive from a human donor in a cohort sampled during active COVID-19.

This clone appeared a few times. The chain joins TRBV30 to TRBJ1-4, with D maybe TRBD1 (6 bases). Trimming stripped 8 bases from V and 8 bases from J, with 18 bases between. This CDR3 is 13 amino acids long. Germline V gives CDR1 GTSNPN, CDR2 SVGIG (reference sequence). This CDR3 reads CAGTVNRDEKLFF. CDR3 DNA: TGTGCCGGGACGGTGAACAGGGACGAAAAACTGTTTTTT.

The chain is built from TRBV20-1 and TRBJ2-4; 9 bases line up with TRBD2. This CDR3 is built from 19 residues. Unmatched junction bases numbered 15, after V lost 3 bases and J lost 0 bases. Germline V gene lookup returns CDR1 DFQATT and CDR2 SNEGSKA (reference sequence). The CDR3: CSASKSNLAGLLAKNIQYF. The CDR3, as DNA: TGCAGTGCTAGTAAAAGTAACCTAGCGGGGCTCCTAGCCAAAAACATTCAGTACTTC.

The V gene is TRBV7-9, the J gene TRBJ2-7; perhaps TRBD1 as D (6 bases). Germline V gene sequence: CDR1 SEHNR, CDR2 FQNEAQ (reference sequence). V lost 5 bases, J lost 4 bases, and 12 bases lay in between. CDR3 length: 13 amino acids. CDR3 DNA: TGTGCCAGCAGCACAGGGATAGCTTACGAGCAGTACTTC. It encodes CASSTGIAYEQYF.

This chain uses TRBV27 with TRBJ2-1; TRBD2 matches at 9 bases. Trimming cost V 6 bases and J 2 bases; bases outside gene matches: 5. The length of the CDR3 is 15 residues. Germline values: CDR1 MNHEY, CDR2 SMNVEV (reference sequence). The CDR3 region has the DNA TGTGCCAGCAGCTCTATAGCGGGGGCCTACAATGAGCAGTTCTTC. Residues: CASSSIAGAYNEQFF.

The chain combines TRBV6-5 with TRBJ2-5, with 7 bases aligning to TRBD2. The CDR3 totals 14 residues. Looked up from germline, CDR1 is MNHEY and CDR2 is SVGAGI. V was pared by 6 bases and J by 0 bases, with 4 bases of the junction left unmatched. CDR3 nucleotide sequence: TGTGCCAGCAGGAGCGGGGACTACCAAGAGACCCAGTACTTC. This translates into CASRSGDYQETQYF.